These 8 T cell receptor beta chains were all obtained from the same sample, sequenced in a study of cytomegalovirus exposure and HLA in healthy donors. In the PCR, 60 Vbeta and 13 Jbeta primers were used. The data were produced by immunoSEQ multiplex PCR, yet TCRdb's version contains in-frame clones alone and is incomplete. The table shows approximately 240,000 clones, with about 80% occurring only once. The specimen was PBMCs. Source of these receptors: a woman between 40 and 50 years old in good health and CMV-seronegative.

For the CDR3, the DNA is TGTGCCATCAGTGAGCGGGGTGATCAGCCCCAGCATTTT. Its protein is CAISERGDQPQHF. The chain is built from TRBV10-3 and TRBJ1-5; no clear D. V lost 2 bases to trimming and J lost 5 bases, with 7 bases between them. The V gene's germline CDR1 is ENHRY and CDR2 SYGVKD. There are 13 residues in the CDR3.

The chain uses TRBV30 and TRBJ2-1; 7 nucleotides line up with TRBD2. CDR1 and CDR2 from the germline V gene are GTSNPN and SVGIG (reference sequence). CDR3 length: 14 residues. After removal of 4 bases from V and 7 bases from J, the junction contained 10 bases not matched to a gene. The CDR3 region is CAWISGLAKNEQFF. CDR3 bases: TGTGCCTGGATTAGCGGGTTAGCCAAGAATGAGCAGTTCTTC.

The rearrangement joins TRBV7-8 to TRBJ2-7, with D perhaps TRBD1 (5 bases). Germline loops: CDR1 SGHVS, CDR2 FQNEAQ. Trimming removed 0 bases at V and 5 bases at J, with 8 bases between. This CDR3 contains 13 residues. CDR3 in DNA: TGTGCCAGCAGCTTAGCGCTCAGGGACGAGCAGTACTTC. It yields the protein CASSLALRDEQYF.

The chain recombines TRBV7-2 with TRBJ2-3, with a tentative D call TRBD2 (7 bases). Trimming pared 6 bases from V and 2 bases from J, leaving 12 bases between. Germline V CDR1 and CDR2: SGHTA, FQGNSA. The CDR3 is 14 residues long. This chain's CDR3 is CASRKGGATDTQYF. CDR3 sequence (DNA): TGTGCCAGCAGAAAAGGGGGGGCCACAGATACGCAGTATTTT.

The chain uses TRBV21-1 and TRBJ1-1; the D call TRBD1 from the table was never checked on the DNA. TRBV21-1 is shown as a pseudogene. The CDR3 totals 19 residues. In DNA form, the CDR3 reads TGTGCCAGCAGCCCGCGAACTGGCAGGGCAAGTGGACTGAACACTGAAGCTTTCTTT. It encodes CASSPRTGRASGLNTEAFF.

This clone was picked up one time. The V and J genes are TRBV7-3 and TRBJ1-1; no firm D call. CDR1 and CDR2 (germline): SGHTA, FQGTGA. The CDR3 length is 15 residues. With 1 base removed from V and 2 bases from J, the gap between germline ends came to 11 bases. The CDR3 sequence: CASSLSLGGNTEAFF. CDR3 DNA: TGTGCCAGCAGCTTAAGTCTAGGCGGTAACACTGAAGCTTTCTTT.

The V and J genes are TRBV12-2 and TRBJ1-5; the listed D gene, TRBD1, was not tested against the DNA. TRBV12-2 is assigned pseudogene status. The CDR3 loop spans 15 amino acids. CDR3 DNA sequence: TGTGCAAGTCGCTTAGGGGGACAGGGGGATCAGCCCCAGCATTTT. Its translation is CASRLGGQGDQPQHF.

This clone was observed once. The CDR3 protein is CASSRPRQGVGYGYTF. CDR3 sequence (DNA): TGTGCCAGCAGCCGTCCGAGACAGGGGGTAGGCTATGGCTACACCTTC. V usage is TRBV9 and J usage is TRBJ1-2; 9 bases are a match to TRBD1. V lost 4 bases to trimming and J lost 4 bases; unmatched junction nucleotides: 11. CDR3 length: 16 amino acids. Germline CDR1 SGDLS, CDR2 YYNGEE.